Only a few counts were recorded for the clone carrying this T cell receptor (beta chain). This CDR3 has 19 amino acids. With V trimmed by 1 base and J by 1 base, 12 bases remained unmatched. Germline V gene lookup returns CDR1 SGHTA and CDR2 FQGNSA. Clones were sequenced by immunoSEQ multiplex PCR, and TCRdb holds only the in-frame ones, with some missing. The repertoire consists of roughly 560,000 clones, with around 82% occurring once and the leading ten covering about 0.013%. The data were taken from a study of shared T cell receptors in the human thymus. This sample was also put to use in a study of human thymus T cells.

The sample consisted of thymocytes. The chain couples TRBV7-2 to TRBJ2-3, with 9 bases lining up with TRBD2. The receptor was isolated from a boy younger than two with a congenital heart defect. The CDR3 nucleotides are TGTGCCAGCAGCTTAGTGTCCGTGAGCGGGGGGAGGGGCACAGATACGCAGTATTTT. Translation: CASSLVSVSGGRGTDTQYF.